A single sample gave rise to the 14 T cell receptor beta chains below, sequenced in a study of blood T cells in healthy people across ages. Then a second PCR, running roughly 7 to 11 cycles, was carried out with a sample-barcoded 5' primer and a J-beta primer mix. TCRdb re-called the 5' RACE reads with MiXCR, one entry per CDR3 protein. The sample contains about 1.5 million distinct CDR3 sequences, approximately 42% of which appear only once. Sequenced input: blood. These receptor sequences come from a woman aged 18 to 35 in good health.

This clonotype has more than one count but fewer than ten. The rearrangement joins TRBV20-1 to TRBJ1-1; TRBD1 might be the D (5 bases). Germline CDR1 and CDR2: DFQATT and SNEGSKA (reference sequence). The length of the CDR3 is 15 residues. V gave up 6 bases and J gave up 2 bases, with 19 bases separating them. CDR3 sequence reads: CSASPLGEFNTEAFF. The CDR3 nucleotides read TGCAGTGCCAGCCCTTTAGGGGAGTTTAACACTGAAGCTTTCTTT.

This sequence joins TRBV6-1 and TRBJ2-2, with 8 nucleotides matching TRBD1. After removal of 6 bases from V and 7 bases from J, the junction contained 10 bases not matched to a gene. This CDR3 is 15 amino acids long. CDR1 is MNHNS, CDR2 SASEGT, per germline. This CDR3 reads CASRGIQGAVGELFF. In DNA form, the CDR3 reads TGTGCCAGCAGAGGAATTCAGGGGGCGGTCGGGGAGCTGTTTTTT.

In its sample, this clonotype was seen a few times. This chain joins TRBV9 and TRBJ2-1, with D possibly being TRBD2 (6 bases). CDR3 size: 14 residues. Germline V gene data show CDR1 as SGDLS and CDR2 as YYNGEE. V dropped 2 bases and J dropped 5 bases, with 11 bases sitting between them. DNA of the CDR3: TGTGCCAGCAGCGTTGGGGGGAGCCACAATGAGCAGTTCTTC. Protein sequence: CASSVGGSHNEQFF. The full variable domain, with the rest looked up from reference TRBV9 and TRBJ2-1, is DSGVTQTPKHLITATGQRVTLRCSPRSGDLSVYWYQQSLDQGLQFLIQYYNGEERAKGNILERFSAQQFPDLHSELNLSSLELGDSALYFCASSVGGSHNEQFFGPGTRLTVL.

This clonotype was seen more than once but under ten times. The V gene is TRBV5-1, the J gene TRBJ1-6; a possible D gene is TRBD1 (5 bases). CDR3 size: 16 residues. In germline, CDR1 is SGHRS, CDR2 YFSETQ. Trimming cost V 3 bases and J 4 bases, with 14 bases left between them. The CDR3 sequence: CASSSGRAKYNSPLHF. The CDR3 DNA reads TGCGCCAGCAGCTCGGGGCGCGCCAAGTATAATTCACCCCTCCACTTT.

This chain uses TRBV4-3 with TRBJ2-1; 10 positions agree with TRBD2. The germline CDR1 and CDR2 sequences are LGHNA and YSLEER. After removal of 2 bases from V and 3 bases from J, the junction contained 7 bases not matched to a gene. The CDR3 is 17 residues long. The CDR3: CASSQNVAGGVYNEQFF. In DNA, the CDR3 is TGCGCCAGCAGCCAAAACGTAGCGGGAGGAGTCTACAATGAGCAGTTCTTC.

V and J are TRBV2 and TRBJ1-2; 8 positions agree with TRBD1. This CDR3 spans 13 amino acids. Germline CDR1 is SNHLY and CDR2 is FYNNEI. V dropped 4 bases and J dropped 7; count of bases not matched to a gene: 5. For the CDR3, the DNA is TGTGCCAGCAGTGTAACAGGGGGTGTTGGCTACACCTTC. Translation gives CASSVTGGVGYTF. Supplemented by reference TRBV2 and TRBJ1-2, the full variable domain reads EPEVTQTPSHQVTQMGQEVILRCVPISNHLYFYWYRQILGQKVEFLVSFYNNEISEKSEIFDDQFSVERPDGSNFTLKIRSTKLEDSAMYFCASSVTGGVGYTFGSGTRLTVV.

This sequence joins TRBV15 and TRBJ2-1; D assignment may be TRBD1 or TRBD2 (5 bases each). The CDR3 runs to 18 residues. V was trimmed by 0 bases and J by 4 bases, leaving 19 bases between them. Germline V lookup: CDR1 LNHNV, CDR2 YYDKDF (reference sequence). CDR3 sequence reads: CATSREPLPGRMYNEQFF. CDR3 nucleotide sequence: TGTGCCACCAGCAGAGAACCATTACCGGGACGGATGTACAATGAGCAGTTCTTC.

This clonotype has only a few counts. The gene calls are TRBV20-1 and TRBJ2-1, with 9 bases matching TRBD1. This CDR3 has 14 residues. CDR1 DFQATT and CDR2 SNEGSKA come from the germline V gene (reference sequence). V dropped 7 bases and J dropped 9; count of bases not matched to a gene: 13. The CDR3: CSVVGTGIRGEQFF. CDR3 DNA sequence: TGCAGTGTTGTCGGGACAGGGATACGAGGTGAGCAGTTCTTC.

The gene calls are TRBV4-1 and TRBJ1-1; perhaps TRBD1 as D (6 bases). CDR3 length: 15 amino acids. Deletions cut 6 bases from V and 3 bases from J, with 17 bases between. Looked up from germline, CDR1 is MGHRA and CDR2 is YSYEKL. As DNA, the CDR3 is TGCGCCAGCAGGGGGACACGGGGAGGTTACACTGAAGCTTTCTTT. Its translation is CASRGTRGGYTEAFF.

The chain combines TRBV12-3 or TRBV12-4 with TRBJ1-5; D is perhaps TRBD1 (6 bases). V lost 8 bases and J 5 bases, leaving 16 bases between the germline ends. The CDR3 is 14 amino acids. The DNA of the CDR3 is TGTGCCAGCCGGGACACCTGGGAGGATCAGCCCCAGCATTTT. Its translation: CASRDTWEDQPQHF.

The rearrangement joins TRBV6-2 or TRBV6-3 to TRBJ2-3, with D unclear. The V gene's germline CDR1 is MNHEY and CDR2 SVGEGT. Trimming took off 10 bases at V and 2 bases at J, with 13 bases between the two ends. This CDR3 contains 13 residues. CDR3 DNA sequence: TGTGCCAACAGAGTCGACTCCACAGATACGCAGTATTTT. Amino acids: CANRVDSTDTQYF.

This clonotype appeared a few times. J is TRBJ2-3 and V is TRBV20-1, with 10 bases aligning to TRBD1. V gave up 7 bases and J gave up 4 bases; unmatched junction bases: 11. This CDR3 has 15 amino acids. Germline V lookup: CDR1 DFQATT, CDR2 SNEGSKA (reference sequence). In DNA form, the CDR3 reads TGCAGTGTCACCCCGGGGACAGGGGACCCAGATACGCAGTATTTT. Amino acids: CSVTPGTGDPDTQYF.

The chain carries TRBV12-3 or TRBV12-4 and TRBJ2-7, with a tentative D call TRBD1 (6 bases). Trimming stripped 3 bases from V and 2 bases from J, with 14 bases between. CDR3 length: 15 amino acids. As DNA, the CDR3 is TGTGCCAGCAGTTTGGGCCAGGGGAAGACCTACGAGCAGTACTTC. Encoded protein: CASSLGQGKTYEQYF.

This clonotype was counted between two and nine times. This chain links TRBV7-2 with TRBJ2-3; 11 bases line up with TRBD2. This CDR3 spans 17 amino acids. CDR1 is SGHTA and CDR2 is FQGNSA in the germline V gene. V was pared by 1 base and J by 0 bases, with 3 bases of the junction left unmatched. CDR3 protein: CASSLGASGRSTDTQYF. The CDR3 DNA reads as TGTGCCAGCAGCTTAGGTGCTAGCGGGAGGAGCACAGATACGCAGTATTTT.